A single sample gave rise to the 9 T cell receptor beta chains below, sequenced in a study of shared clonotypes between healthy human individuals. It was CD45RO-negative cells, positively selected for CCR7, that made up naive CD8 cells, with terminally differentiated effector memory CD45RA+ cells excluded. The table came from immunoSEQ multiplex PCR; TCRdb's copy has only in-frame clones and leaves some out. This table holds hundreds of thousands of clones, 80% to 95% found once. Sequencing was performed on naive CD8+ T cells sorted from blood. These receptors all stem from a man aged 30-40 years in good health.

The chain combines TRBV15 with TRBJ2-1, with D possibly TRBD1 on 5 matching bases. Germline lookup yields CDR1 LNHNV and CDR2 YYDKDF (reference sequence). This CDR3 has 18 residues. Trimming cost V 0 bases and J 3 bases, with 18 bases left between them. The CDR3 nucleotides read TGTGCCACCAGCAGAGATCAATGGGGCGGAGAGGTCTACAATGAGCAGTTCTTC. Amino acid sequence: CATSRDQWGGEVYNEQFF.

This rearrangement joins TRBV6-4 to TRBJ2-7; D unclear. Between the trimmed V and J ends, which lost 2 bases and 3 bases, there was a span of 8 bases. The V gene's germline CDR1 is MRHNA and CDR2 SNTAGT. This CDR3 comprises 13 residues. The CDR3 DNA follows: TGTGCCAGCAGTGACGGCGGCGGCTACGAGCAGTACTTC. Translating gives CASSDGGGYEQYF.

As DNA, the CDR3 is TGTGCCAGCAGTGAAGCCCCGGTTTGGCGGGAGTCCTACAATGAGCAGTTCTTC. Translation: CASSEAPVWRESYNEQFF. The chain uses TRBV6-1 and TRBJ2-1; 7 bases match TRBD2. This CDR3 is 18 amino acids long. The junction had 9 bases not matched to a gene; V was cut back by 0 bases and J by 1 base. CDR1 and CDR2 from the germline V gene are MNHNS and SASEGT.

The rearrangement links TRBV7-9 to TRBJ2-7; 7 nucleotides agree with TRBD1. The length of the CDR3 is 14 residues. CDR1 SEHNR and CDR2 FQNEAQ come from the germline V gene (reference sequence). Losses at the gene ends were 3 bases for V and 7 bases for J; bases not matched to a gene: 9. This CDR3 is CASSLTGRPGEQYF. Here the CDR3 DNA reads TGTGCCAGCAGCTTGACAGGGCGACCCGGGGAGCAGTACTTC. Using reference TRBV7-9 and TRBJ2-7 for the parts outside the CDR3, the full variable domain is DTGVSQNPRHKITKRGQNVTFRCDPISEHNRLYWYRQTLGQGPEFLTYFQNEAQLEKSRLLSDRFSAERPKGSFSTLEIQRTEQGDSAMYLCASSLTGRPGEQYFGPGTRLTVT.

The rearrangement uses TRBV27 and TRBJ1-1, with no clear D. Germline assignment: CDR1 MNHEY and CDR2 SMNVEV (reference sequence). Deletions cut 4 bases from V and 1 base from J, with 10 bases between. The CDR3 consists of 14 residues. The CDR3 DNA reads TGTGCCAGCAGTTCGTGGACGGGGAACACTGAAGCTTTCTTT. This translates into CASSSWTGNTEAFF.

This chain connects TRBV2 to TRBJ1-4; D not resolved. CDR3 length: 14 amino acids. Germline CDR1 is SNHLY and CDR2 is FYNNEI. Trimming removed 2 bases from V and 4 bases from J, with 8 bases in between. The CDR3, as DNA: TGTGCCAGCAGTGAAACTTCTATTAATGAAAAACTGTTTTTT. This translates into CASSETSINEKLFF.

V usage is TRBV6-5 and J usage is TRBJ2-7; D is ambiguous. There are 14 residues in the CDR3. V lost 2 bases and J lost 0, with 8 bases in between. Germline-derived CDR1 and CDR2 are MNHEY and SVGAGI. The CDR3 loop reads CASSYGSSSYEQYF. Written as DNA, the CDR3 is TGTGCCAGCAGTTACGGCTCATCCTCCTACGAGCAGTACTTC.

The table lists this clone with a count of one. Within the sample, other DNA sequences also encode this same CDR3. The chain's CDR3 is CASSSGLSSYEQYF. The CDR3, as DNA: TGTGCCAGCAGCTCGGGACTCAGCTCCTACGAGCAGTACTTC. The chain couples TRBV5-6 to TRBJ2-7, with D perhaps matching TRBD2 (6 bases). The germline gives CDR1 SGHDT, CDR2 YYEEEE. V lost 3 bases, J lost 0 bases, and 10 bases lay in between. The CDR3 covers 14 residues.

The chain couples TRBV7-6 to TRBJ2-2; the D gene is possibly TRBD1 (6 bases). CDR3 length: 17 residues. Germline loops: CDR1 SGHVS, CDR2 FNYEAQ. V was pared by 5 bases and J by 5 bases, with 21 bases between. The CDR3 nucleotides are TGTGCCAGCAGCCGTCCACAGGGCTTCCGATATACCGGGGAGCTGTTTTTT. This encodes CASSRPQGFRYTGELFF.